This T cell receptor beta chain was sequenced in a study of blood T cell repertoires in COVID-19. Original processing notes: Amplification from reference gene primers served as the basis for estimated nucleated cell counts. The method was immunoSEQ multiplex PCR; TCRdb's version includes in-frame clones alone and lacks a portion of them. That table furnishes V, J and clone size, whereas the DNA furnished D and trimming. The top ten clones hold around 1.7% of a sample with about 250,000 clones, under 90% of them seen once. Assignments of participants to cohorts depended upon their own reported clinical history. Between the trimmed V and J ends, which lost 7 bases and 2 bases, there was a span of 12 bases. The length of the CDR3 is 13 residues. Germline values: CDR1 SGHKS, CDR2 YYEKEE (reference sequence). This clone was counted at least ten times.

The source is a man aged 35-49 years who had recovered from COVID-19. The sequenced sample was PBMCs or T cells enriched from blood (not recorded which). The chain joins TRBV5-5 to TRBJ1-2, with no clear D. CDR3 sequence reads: CASRLEFNYGYTF. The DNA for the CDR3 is TGTGCCAGCCGCCTAGAGTTCAACTATGGCTACACCTTC.